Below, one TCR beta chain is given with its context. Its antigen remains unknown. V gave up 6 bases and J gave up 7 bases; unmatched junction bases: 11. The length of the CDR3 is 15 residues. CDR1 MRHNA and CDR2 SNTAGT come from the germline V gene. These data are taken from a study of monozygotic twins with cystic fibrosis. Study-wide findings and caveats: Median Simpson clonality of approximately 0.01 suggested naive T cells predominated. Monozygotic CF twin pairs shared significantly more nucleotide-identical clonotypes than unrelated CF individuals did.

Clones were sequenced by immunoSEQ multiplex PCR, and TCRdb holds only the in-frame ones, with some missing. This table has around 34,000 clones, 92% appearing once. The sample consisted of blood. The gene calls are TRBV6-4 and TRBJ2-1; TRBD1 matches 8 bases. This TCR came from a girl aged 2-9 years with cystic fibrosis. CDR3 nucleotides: TGTGCCAGCAGGAGGGCAGGGGGCGTCATGAATGAGCAGTTCTTC. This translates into CASRRAGGVMNEQFF.